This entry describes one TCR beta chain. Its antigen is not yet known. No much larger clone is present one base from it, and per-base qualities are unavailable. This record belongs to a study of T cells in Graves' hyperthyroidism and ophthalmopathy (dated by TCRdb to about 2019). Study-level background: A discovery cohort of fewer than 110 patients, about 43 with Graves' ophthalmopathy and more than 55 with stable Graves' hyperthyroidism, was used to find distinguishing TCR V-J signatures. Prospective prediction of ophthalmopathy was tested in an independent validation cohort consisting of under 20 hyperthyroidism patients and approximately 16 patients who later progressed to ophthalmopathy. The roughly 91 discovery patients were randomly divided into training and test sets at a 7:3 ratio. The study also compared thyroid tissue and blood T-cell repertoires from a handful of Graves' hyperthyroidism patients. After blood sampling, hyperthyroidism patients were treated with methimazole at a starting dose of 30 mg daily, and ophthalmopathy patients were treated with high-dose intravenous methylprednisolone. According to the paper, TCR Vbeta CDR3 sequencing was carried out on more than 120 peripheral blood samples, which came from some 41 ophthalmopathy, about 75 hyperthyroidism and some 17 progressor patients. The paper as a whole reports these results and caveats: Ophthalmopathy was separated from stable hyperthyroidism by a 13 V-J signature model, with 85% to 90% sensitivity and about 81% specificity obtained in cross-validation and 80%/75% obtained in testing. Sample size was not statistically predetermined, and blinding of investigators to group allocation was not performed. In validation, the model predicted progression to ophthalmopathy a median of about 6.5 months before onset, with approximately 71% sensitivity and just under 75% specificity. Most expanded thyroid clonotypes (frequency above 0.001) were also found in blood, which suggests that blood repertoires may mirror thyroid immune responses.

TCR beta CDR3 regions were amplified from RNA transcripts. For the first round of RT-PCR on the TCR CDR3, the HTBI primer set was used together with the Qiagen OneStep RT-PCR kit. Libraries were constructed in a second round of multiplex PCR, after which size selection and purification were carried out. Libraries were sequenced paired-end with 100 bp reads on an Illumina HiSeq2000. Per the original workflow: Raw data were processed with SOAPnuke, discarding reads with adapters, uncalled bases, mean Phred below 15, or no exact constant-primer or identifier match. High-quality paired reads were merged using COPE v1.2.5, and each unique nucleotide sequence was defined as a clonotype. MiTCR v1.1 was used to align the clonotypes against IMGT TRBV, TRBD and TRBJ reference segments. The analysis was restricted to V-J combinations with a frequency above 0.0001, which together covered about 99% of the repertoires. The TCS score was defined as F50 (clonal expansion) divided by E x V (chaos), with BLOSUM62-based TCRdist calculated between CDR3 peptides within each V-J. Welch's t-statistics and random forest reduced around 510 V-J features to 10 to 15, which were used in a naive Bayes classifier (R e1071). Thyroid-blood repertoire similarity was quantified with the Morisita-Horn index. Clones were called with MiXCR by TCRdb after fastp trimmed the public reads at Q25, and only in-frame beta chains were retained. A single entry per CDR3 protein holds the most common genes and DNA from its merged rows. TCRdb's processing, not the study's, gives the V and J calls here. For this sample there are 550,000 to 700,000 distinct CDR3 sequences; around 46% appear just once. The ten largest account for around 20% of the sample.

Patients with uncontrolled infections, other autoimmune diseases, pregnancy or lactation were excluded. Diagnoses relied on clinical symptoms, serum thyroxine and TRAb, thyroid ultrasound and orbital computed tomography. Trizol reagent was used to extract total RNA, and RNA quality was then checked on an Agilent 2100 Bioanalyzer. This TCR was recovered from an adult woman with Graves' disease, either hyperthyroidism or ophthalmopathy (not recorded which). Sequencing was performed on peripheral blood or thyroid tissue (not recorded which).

The nucleotide sequence is given as TGCAGTGCTAGAATGGGGGTCTCCCTCCACTTT. The encoded protein is CSARMGVSLHF. The chain is assembled from TRBV20-1 and TRBJ1-6; 5 matching bases give a weak D call of TRBD1. The germline V gene (reference sequence) gives CDR1 as DFQATT and CDR2 as SNEGSKA. The CDR3 goes from the cysteine to the phenylalanine over 11 residues. Only the CDR3 DNA is retained, 33 bases long and in frame from the first base. Trimming takes 2 bases from V and 14 bases from J, and the germline ends sit 10 bases apart.